The 26 T cell receptor beta chains listed next were all sequenced from one sample in a study of cytomegalovirus exposure and HLA in healthy donors. PCR employed 60 Vbeta and 13 Jbeta primers. TCRdb keeps only in-frame clones here, not all; method: immunoSEQ multiplex PCR. The sample lists roughly 150,000 clones; about 84% were seen once. Sequencing was performed on PBMCs. Every receptor here comes from a male donor in good health and CMV-seronegative.

This chain uses TRBV29-1 with TRBJ1-1, with D perhaps TRBD1 (5 bases). The germline V gene encodes CDR1 SQVTM and CDR2 ANQGSEA. The CDR3 totals 11 residues. With 0 bases removed from V and 10 bases from J, the gap between germline ends came to 9 bases. Here the CDR3 reads CSVEDRGGAFF. The DNA of the CDR3 is TGCAGCGTTGAAGATCGCGGGGGAGCTTTCTTT.

This clone was observed a single time. The genes are TRBV9 and TRBJ2-3; TRBD1 aligns across 8 bases. The germline gives CDR1 SGDLS, CDR2 YYNGEE. The CDR3 spans 14 residues. V dropped 3 bases and J dropped 3; count of bases not matched to a gene: 3. The CDR3 is CASSGGQGTDTQYF. The CDR3 DNA sequence: TGTGCCAGCAGCGGTGGACAGGGAACAGATACGCAGTATTTT.

The rearrangement joins TRBV12-5 to TRBJ1-6; D possibly corresponds to TRBD1 (6 bases). The CDR3 has 17 residues. V gave up 2 bases and J gave up 8 bases, with 19 bases separating them. Germline V gene sequence: CDR1 LGHNT, CDR2 FRNRAP. The CDR3 loop is CASGLIYLDSRDSPLHF. The DNA of the CDR3 is TGTGCTAGTGGTTTGATTTACCTGGACAGTCGCGATTCACCCCTCCACTTT.

About this clone itself: Other nucleotide sequences in the sample specify the same CDR3. The chain carries TRBV4-3 and TRBJ2-7, with a possible D match to TRBD2 (5 bases). The germline V gene encodes CDR1 LGHNA and CDR2 YSLEER. Trimming left V 0 bases short and J 0 bases short, with 12 bases between. The CDR3 is 16 residues long. The CDR3 spells CASSQDSGSSSYEQYF. CDR3 nucleotide sequence: TGCGCCAGCAGCCAAGATAGTGGGAGTAGCTCCTACGAGCAGTACTTC.

This chain joins TRBV7-2 and TRBJ2-1; 8 nucleotides line up with TRBD1. With 0 bases clipped from V and 6 bases from J, the junction kept 13 bases outside the gene matches. The CDR3 totals 18 residues. The V gene's germline CDR1 is SGHTA and CDR2 FQGNSA. The CDR3 sequence is CASSLAGRVTGVINEQFF. The CDR3 bases are TGTGCCAGCAGCTTAGCCGGGCGGGTGACAGGGGTTATCAATGAGCAGTTCTTC.

The chain employs TRBV6-1 and TRBJ1-5, with D maybe TRBD1 (5 bases). The CDR3 spans 15 residues. Trimming left V 4 bases short and J 2 bases short, with 12 bases between. The germline V gene encodes CDR1 MNHNS and CDR2 SASEGT. CDR3 nucleotides: TGTGCCAGCAGTGTTACAGGATACGGCAATCAGCCCCAGCATTTT. This translates into CASSVTGYGNQPQHF.

The table lists this clone with a count of one. CDR3 in amino acids: CASSLSPGGNYGYTF. CDR3 DNA: TGCGCCAGCAGTCTCTCCCCCGGGGGAAACTATGGCTACACCTTC. The chain couples TRBV4-1 to TRBJ1-2; D might be TRBD1 (5 bases). This CDR3 has 15 amino acids. V was trimmed by 6 bases and J by 2 bases, leaving 16 bases between them. Germline V gene sequence: CDR1 MGHRA, CDR2 YSYEKL.

This clone occurred once. This chain links TRBV4-1 with TRBJ2-3; possible D gene TRBD2, 5 bases. CDR3 length equals 15 residues. V was cut by 4 bases and J by 5 bases, with 16 bases left in between. CDR1 and CDR2 from the germline V gene are MGHRA and YSYEKL. CDR3 in amino acids: CASSPSGLAGDTQYF. The CDR3 DNA reads as TGCGCCAGCAGCCCTTCGGGCCTAGCAGGAGATACGCAGTATTTT.

The CDR3 nucleotides read TGTGCCAGCAGCCGCGACAGGGTGACTGAAGCTTTCTTT. This gives the protein CASSRDRVTEAFF. The V call is TRBV6-1, the J call TRBJ1-1; TRBD1 agrees at 7 bases. This CDR3 has 13 amino acids. V shed 6 bases and J 5 bases; nucleotides not matched to a gene: 6. CDR1 and CDR2 from the germline V gene are MNHNS and SASEGT.

The chain employs TRBV18 and TRBJ1-4, with 7 bases that match TRBD1. V lost 3 bases to trimming and J lost 0 bases; unmatched junction nucleotides: 1. The CDR3 is 15 residues long. Germline assignment: CDR1 KGHSH and CDR2 LQKENI. CDR3 in amino acids: CASSPQGATNEKLFF. DNA for the CDR3: TGTGCCAGCTCACCCCAGGGGGCAACTAATGAAAAACTGTTTTTT.

This clone was observed a few times. The V call is TRBV25-1, the J call TRBJ1-4; 8 bases align to TRBD1. The length of the CDR3 is 16 residues. The V gene end was trimmed by 3 bases and the J gene end by 7 bases; junction bases not matched to a gene: 10. CDR1 MGHDK and CDR2 SYGVNS come from the germline V gene. As DNA, the CDR3 is TGTGCCAGCAGTGACGACCCGGGACAGGCTGGTGAAAAACTGTTTTTT. Residues: CASSDDPGQAGEKLFF. Looking up the rest from reference TRBV25-1 and TRBJ1-4 gives the full variable domain: EADIYQTPRYLVIGTGKKITLECSQTMGHDKMYWYQQDPGMELHLIHYSYGVNSTEKGDLSSESTVSRIRTEHFPLTLESARPSHTSQYLCASSDDPGQAGEKLFFGSGTQLSVL.

The rearrangement joins TRBV7-9 to TRBJ1-6, with a tentative D call TRBD1 (6 bases). Trimming removed 3 bases at V and 6 bases at J, with 12 bases between. This CDR3 is 15 amino acids long. CDR1 is SEHNR, CDR2 FQNEAQ, per germline (reference sequence). As DNA, the CDR3 is TGTGCCAGCAGCTTTCCCCTACAGGGTAATTCACCCCTCCACTTT. Its translation: CASSFPLQGNSPLHF.

The chain links TRBV30 to TRBJ2-7, with 10 bases identical to TRBD2. CDR3 length: 19 residues. V lost 1 base, J lost 3 bases, and 18 bases stayed unmatched. Germline CDR1 reads GTSNPN; CDR2 reads SVGIG (reference sequence). This CDR3 reads CAWSESLGASGSFHYEQYF. CDR3 DNA sequence: TGTGCCTGGAGTGAATCCCTTGGGGCTAGCGGGAGTTTTCACTACGAGCAGTACTTC.

The V call is TRBV9, the J call TRBJ2-6, with 9 bases matching TRBD1. Germline V CDR1 and CDR2: SGDLS, YYNGEE. V shed 3 bases, J shed 2 bases, and the junction held 3 bases outside the gene matches. CDR3 length equals 16 residues. The CDR3 loop is CASSATGGTGANVLTF. The CDR3 nucleotides are TGTGCCAGCAGCGCGACAGGGGGAACTGGGGCCAACGTCCTGACTTTC. The full variable domain, in which reference TRBV9 and TRBJ2-6 provide the parts outside the CDR3, is DSGVTQTPKHLITATGQRVTLRCSPRSGDLSVYWYQQSLDQGLQFLIQYYNGEERAKGNILERFSAQQFPDLHSELNLSSLELGDSALYFCASSATGGTGANVLTFGAGSRLTVL.

The V gene is TRBV7-3, the J gene TRBJ2-1; TRBD2 agrees at 12 bases. CDR1 and CDR2 (germline): SGHTA, FQGTGA. The CDR3 consists of 18 residues. V was pared by 5 bases and J by 4 bases, with 12 bases of the junction left unmatched. The CDR3 is CASSGTGTSGGRYNEQFF. CDR3 bases: TGTGCCAGCAGCGGAACGGGCACTAGCGGGGGGAGATACAATGAGCAGTTCTTC.

The J gene is TRBJ1-1, the V gene TRBV7-9; 11 bases align to TRBD1. CDR1 SEHNR and CDR2 FQNEAQ come from the germline V gene (reference sequence). The length of the CDR3 is 14 residues. The V gene end was trimmed by 5 bases and the J gene end by 7 bases; junction bases not matched to a gene: 6. The CDR3 loop reads CASSAWTGGNEAFF. CDR3 coding DNA: TGTGCCAGCAGCGCTTGGACAGGGGGCAATGAAGCTTTCTTT.

This clone was recorded once. This sequence joins TRBV11-2 and TRBJ2-7, with 11 bases identical to TRBD2. V trimming: 5 bases; J trimming: 6 bases; junction bases outside the gene matches: 15. CDR1 and CDR2 from the germline V gene are SGHAT and FQNNGV. This CDR3 spans 17 amino acids. CDR3 loop: CASSPIGVLLAGAEQYF. CDR3 bases: TGTGCCAGCAGCCCCATAGGGGTTTTACTAGCGGGAGCCGAGCAGTACTTC. The full variable domain, in which reference TRBV11-2 and TRBJ2-7 provide the parts outside the CDR3, is EAGVAQSPRYKIIEKRQSVAFWCNPISGHATLYWYQQILGQGPKLLIQFQNNGVVDDSQLPKDRFSAERLKGVDSTLKIQPAKLEDSAVYLCASSPIGVLLAGAEQYFGPGTRLTVT.

The chain recombines TRBV27 with TRBJ2-7, with 10 bases aligning to TRBD2. CDR3 size: 14 residues. CDR1 is MNHEY and CDR2 is SMNVEV in the germline V gene (reference sequence). V gave up 4 bases and J gave up 2 bases; unmatched junction bases: 2. In DNA form, the CDR3 reads TGTGCCAGCAGTTCGCTAGCGGGAGCCTACGAGCAGTACTTC. Protein product: CASSSLAGAYEQYF.

The chain is built from TRBV27 and TRBJ1-2; perhaps TRBD1 as D (6 bases). Germline V CDR1 and CDR2: MNHEY, SMNVEV (reference sequence). The CDR3 has 16 amino acids. The V end lost 6 bases, the J end lost 0 bases, and 17 bases lay between the germline ends. CDR3 sequence (DNA): TGTGCCAGCAGGCATATTCGGGACAAAGCTAACTATGGCTACACCTTC. It encodes CASRHIRDKANYGYTF.

The chain carries TRBV13 and TRBJ2-1; 8 positions match TRBD2. This CDR3 is 17 amino acids long. In germline, CDR1 is PRHDT, CDR2 FYEKMQ (reference sequence). The junction had 18 bases not matched to a gene; V was cut back by 7 bases and J by 7 bases. The CDR3 loop is CASMATSGQEGKNEQFF. The DNA of the CDR3 is TGTGCCAGCATGGCCACTAGCGGTCAGGAGGGGAAGAATGAGCAGTTCTTC.

J is TRBJ1-2 and V is TRBV15, with D tentatively TRBD1 (5 bases). This CDR3 has 16 amino acids. The germline V gene encodes CDR1 LNHNV and CDR2 YYDKDF (reference sequence). The V and J ends lost 2 bases and 8 bases respectively, with 21 bases between them. The CDR3 region is CATSRPPGAGKAGYTF. The CDR3 DNA reads TGTGCCACCAGCAGACCCCCTGGGGCAGGGAAAGCCGGCTACACCTTC.

On this clone itself: The same CDR3 is also encoded by other DNA sequences in this sample. The rearrangement joins TRBV5-4 to TRBJ1-2; 8 nucleotides align to TRBD1. The CDR3 runs to 12 residues. The V gene end was trimmed by 4 bases and the J gene end by 10 bases; junction bases not matched to a gene: 6. The germline V gene encodes CDR1 SGHNT and CDR2 YYREEE (reference sequence). The CDR3 here is CASSLGQDDYTF. In DNA form, the CDR3 reads TGTGCCAGCAGCCTGGGACAGGATGACTACACCTTC.

The gene calls are TRBV28 and TRBJ1-2; 7 bases are a match to TRBD1. Germline V gene sequence: CDR1 MDHEN, CDR2 SYDVKM. The length of the CDR3 is 14 residues. V lost 5 bases and J lost 2; bases outside the gene matches: 5. The CDR3 spells CASSLGTVNYGYTF. The CDR3 coding sequence is TGTGCCAGCAGTCTAGGGACAGTGAACTATGGCTACACCTTC.

The rearrangement uses TRBV14 and TRBJ1-1, with TRBD1 as a possible D gene (5 bases). The ends were cut back, 4 bases at V and 1 base at J, with 13 bases in the middle. This CDR3 contains 15 residues. CDR1 SGHDN and CDR2 FVKESK come from the germline V gene. As DNA, the CDR3 is TGTGCCAGCAGCCCTACCTTGGACAAGAACACTGAAGCTTTCTTT. Translation gives CASSPTLDKNTEAFF. The full variable domain, rest sourced from reference TRBV14 and TRBJ1-1, is EAGVTQFPSHSVIEKGQTVTLRCDPISGHDNLYWYRRVMGKEIKFLLHFVKESKQDESGMPNNRFLAERTGGTYSTLKVQPAELEDSGVYFCASSPTLDKNTEAFFGQGTRLTVV.

In DNA, the CDR3 is TGTGCCAGCTCACCGATGACAGGGGATCACTATGGCTACACCTTC. Its translation: CASSPMTGDHYGYTF. The genes are TRBV18 and TRBJ1-2; TRBD1 agrees at 8 bases. The V segment lost 3 bases and the J segment 3 bases; nucleotides outside the gene matches: 6. Germline V CDR1 and CDR2: KGHSH, LQKENI. The CDR3 contains 15 residues.

The chain joins TRBV6-5 to TRBJ2-3, with a tentative D call TRBD2 (6 bases). The germline V gene has CDR1 MNHEY and CDR2 SVGAGI. Trimming shortened V by 0 bases and J by 4 bases, and 8 bases separated the two germline ends. The CDR3 loop spans 14 amino acids. CDR3 loop: CASSYSEGADTQYF. The CDR3 DNA is TGTGCCAGCAGTTACTCGGAGGGAGCAGATACGCAGTATTTT.